A selection of T cell receptor beta chains follows, all from one sample in a study of T-cell reconstitution after alpha-beta-depleted transplantation in children. TCRdb reanalysed the PCR reads using MiXCR and keeps one entry per CDR3 protein. The data show more than 550,000 distinct CDR3 sequences, with 10% seen just once and less than 5% held by the top ten. The source was PBMCs from the stem cell graft donor, collected from the stem cell graft. These receptor sequences come from a human donor who donated a stem cell graft to a child with acute myeloid leukemia. Each CDR3 is given with its conserved first and last residue. A D gene is named only where the DNA matches it firmly. Clone sizes are given selectively: once, few, many, or a class where the clone is expanded.

TRBD2 TRBJ2-3 TRBV4-1 . CASSRLAGGSTDTQYF TGCGCCAGCAGTCGCTTAGCGGGAGGAAGCACAGATACGCAGTATTTT
. TRBJ2-7 TRBV20-1 many CSAPEGREQYF TGCAGTGCACCGGAGGGCAGGGAGCAGTACTTC
TRBD1 TRBJ1-1 TRBV29-1 . CSAVRGQVHTEAFF TGCAGCGCGGTGAGGGGACAGGTGCACACTGAAGCTTTCTTT
. TRBJ2-7 TRBV27 few CASSFTLASFHEQYF TGTGCCAGCAGCTTCACCTTAGCGTCATTTCACGAGCAGTACTTC
. TRBJ1-3 TRBV20-1 few CSASAGVAGNTIYF TGCAGTGCTAGTGCGGGGGTGGCTGGAAACACCATATATTTT
TRBD1 TRBJ1-4 TRBV9 . CASSPVGTGMEKLFF TGTGCCAGCAGCCCAGTAGGGACAGGGATGGAAAAACTGTTTTTT
. TRBJ2-7 TRBV27 few CASSFTGGGTYEQYF TGTGCCAGCAGTTTTACAGGGGGAGGGACCTACGAGCAGTACTTC
. TRBJ2-2 TRBV29-1 many CSVLRGASTGELFF TGCAGCGTTCTGAGGGGGGCATCGACCGGGGAGCTGTTTTTT
. TRBJ2-5 TRBV18 . CASARGAQETQYF TGTGCCAGCGCGAGGGGAGCCCAAGAGACCCAGTACTTC
. TRBJ2-3 TRBV6-1 many CASSPRGQTTDTQYF TGTGCCAGCAGCCCCCGGGGGCAGACCACAGATACGCAGTATTTT
TRBD2 TRBJ2-2 TRBV28 . CASCTGGPGELFF TGTGCCAGCTGTACGGGAGGGCCAGGGGAGCTGTTTTTT
. TRBJ1-1 TRBV12-3/TRBV12-4 many CASSLFNRVNTEAFF TGTGCCAGCAGTTTATTCAACAGGGTGAACACTGAAGCTTTCTTT
. TRBJ1-2 TRBV11-3 few CASSLGYGTHHYGYTF TGTGCCAGCAGCTTAGGTTATGGGACCCACCACTATGGCTACACCTTC
. TRBJ2-7 TRBV7-3 few CASSLKGEAYEQYF TGTGCCAGCAGCTTAAAGGGGGAAGCCTACGAGCAGTACTTC
TRBD2 TRBJ2-1 TRBV28 . CASSLAGGPKNEQFF TGTGCCAGCAGCTTAGCGGGAGGGCCGAAAAATGAGCAGTTCTTC
TRBD1 TRBJ2-7 TRBV29-1 many CSVEQGGNSYEQYF TGCAGCGTAGAACAGGGGGGAAACTCCTACGAGCAGTACTTC
. TRBJ2-2 TRBV12-3/TRBV12-4 . CASGAGRRDTGELFF TGTGCCAGCGGAGCGGGCCGTCGAGACACCGGGGAGCTGTTTTTT
TRBD2 TRBJ2-1 TRBV2 few CASTHRGLAGTPDNEQFF TGTGCCAGCACTCACAGGGGACTAGCGGGGACTCCGGACAATGAGCAGTTCTTC
. TRBJ1-2 TRBV25-1 many CASSESRNYGYTF TGTGCCAGCAGTGAATCACGGAACTATGGCTACACCTTC
. TRBJ1-3 TRBV7-2 many CASSGRMTGNTIYF TGTGCCAGCAGCGGGCGGATGACTGGAAACACCATATATTTT
. TRBJ1-5 TRBV3-1 . CASSQTGEGPALMPQHF TGTGCCAGCAGCCAAACCGGAGAGGGTCCCGCTTTGATGCCCCAGCATTTT
. TRBJ2-7 TRBV28 . CASSSPSRERGYEQYF TGTGCCAGCAGTTCTCCTTCTAGGGAGAGGGGCTACGAGCAGTACTTC
TRBD1 TRBJ2-1 TRBV12-3/TRBV12-4 many CASSTRTGHNEQFF TGTGCCAGCAGTACTCGGACAGGTCACAATGAGCAGTTCTTC
. TRBJ1-1 TRBV7-3 many CASSLGTDSGGAFF TGTGCCAGCAGCCTCGGAACGGACTCCGGAGGAGCTTTCTTT
TRBD1 TRBJ2-1 TRBV18 . CASSPRGRSLNEQFF TGTGCCAGCTCACCTAGGGGGCGCAGTCTCAATGAGCAGTTCTTC
. TRBJ2-7 TRBV7-2 . CASSDSGSSYEQYF TGTGCCAGCAGCGATAGCGGTAGCTCCTACGAGCAGTACTTC
. TRBJ2-7 TRBV6-5 few CASSYSRLVILQDEQYF TGTGCCAGCAGTTACTCCCGCTTAGTGATCCTCCAGGACGAGCAGTACTTC
. TRBJ2-7 TRBV20-1 . CSARPGYEQYF TGCAGTGCTAGACCCGGCTACGAGCAGTACTTC
. TRBJ2-3 TRBV9 many CASSVEGAGKDTQYF TGTGCCAGCAGCGTAGAAGGAGCGGGTAAAGATACGCAGTATTTT
. TRBJ2-7 TRBV7-9 . CASSFQDGPYEQYF TGTGCCAGCAGCTTTCAAGACGGCCCTTACGAGCAGTACTTC
TRBD2 TRBJ2-1 TRBV20-1 . CSARLLASSYNEQFF TGCAGTGCTAGATTACTAGCGAGCTCCTACAATGAGCAGTTCTTC
TRBD2 TRBJ2-1 TRBV30 . CAWSRLAGVNEQFF TGTGCCTGGAGTAGACTAGCGGGAGTCAATGAGCAGTTCTTC
. TRBJ2-3 TRBV5-1 many CASSLTGKLTDTQYF TGCGCCAGCAGCTTGACAGGGAAACTCACAGATACGCAGTATTTT
. TRBJ2-3 TRBV18 . CASSTGSDTDTQYF TGTGCCAGCTCAACCGGGAGTGACACAGATACGCAGTATTTT
TRBD2 TRBJ2-1 TRBV28 . CASSHSPGLGSSYNEQFF TGTGCCAGCAGTCACTCACCGGGACTAGGTTCCTCCTACAATGAGCAGTTCTTC
TRBD2 TRBJ2-1 TRBV29-1 . CSVEDLLMQTSDEQFF TGCAGCGTTGAAGACTTGCTAATGCAGACTAGCGATGAGCAGTTCTTC
TRBD2 TRBJ2-7 TRBV10-3 . CAISGGLAGGPSYEQYF TGTGCCATCAGTGGGGGACTAGCGGGAGGCCCCTCCTACGAGCAGTACTTC
. TRBJ2-3 TRBV27 many CASSTIAASSTDTQYF TGTGCCAGCAGTACCATAGCGGCATCTAGCACAGATACGCAGTATTTT
. TRBJ2-6 TRBV6-5 . CASSYTGVGANVLTF TGTGCCAGCAGTTACACGGGTGTTGGGGCCAACGTCCTGACTTTC
. TRBJ2-2 TRBV7-2 . CASSSPFFTGELFF TGTGCCAGCAGCTCCCCCTTTTTCACCGGGGAGCTGTTTTTT
. TRBJ1-4 TRBV7-9 few CASSVSGSYEKLFF TGTGCCAGCAGCGTAAGTGGAAGCTATGAAAAACTGTTTTTT
TRBD2 TRBJ2-7 TRBV18 . CASSPGTRDEQYF TGTGCCAGCTCACCCGGGACTAGAGACGAGCAGTACTTC
TRBD1 TRBJ1-4 TRBV20-1 . CSAPPGQGVGKLFF TGCAGTGCACCCCCGGGACAGGGGGTCGGAAAACTGTTTTTT
. TRBJ2-7 TRBV5-1 many CASRRDGPYEQYF TGCGCCAGCAGAAGGGACGGACCCTACGAGCAGTACTTC
. TRBJ2-7 TRBV20-1 few CSARVGPYEQYF TGCAGTGCTAGAGTAGGGCCCTACGAGCAGTACTTC